This TCR beta chain was obtained from a study of blood T cell repertoires in COVID-19. Study information: PBMCs, B-cell-depleted T cells, or T cells were the source of the cDNA or gDNA that made up the material.

The CDR3 consists of 16 residues. In germline, CDR1 is KGHSH, CDR2 LQKENI. Unmatched junction bases numbered 7, after V lost 4 bases and J lost 2 bases. Per the study methods: Estimated nucleated cell counts came from reference gene primer amplification. Sequenced by immunoSEQ multiplex PCR; TCRdb stores in-frame clones only, minus some. Clone size and the V and J calls come from that table; the DNA yielded D and trimming. The table records about 130,000 clones, 65% to 90% of them present only once. The source is an elderly man with active or convalescent COVID-19. The sample taken for sequencing was peripheral blood. The chain has TRBV18 and TRBJ1-2; 10 bases align to TRBD1. CDR3 bases: TGTGCCAGCTCACAAACTCCGGGACAGGGGAACTATGGCTACACCTTC. This encodes CASSQTPGQGNYGYTF.